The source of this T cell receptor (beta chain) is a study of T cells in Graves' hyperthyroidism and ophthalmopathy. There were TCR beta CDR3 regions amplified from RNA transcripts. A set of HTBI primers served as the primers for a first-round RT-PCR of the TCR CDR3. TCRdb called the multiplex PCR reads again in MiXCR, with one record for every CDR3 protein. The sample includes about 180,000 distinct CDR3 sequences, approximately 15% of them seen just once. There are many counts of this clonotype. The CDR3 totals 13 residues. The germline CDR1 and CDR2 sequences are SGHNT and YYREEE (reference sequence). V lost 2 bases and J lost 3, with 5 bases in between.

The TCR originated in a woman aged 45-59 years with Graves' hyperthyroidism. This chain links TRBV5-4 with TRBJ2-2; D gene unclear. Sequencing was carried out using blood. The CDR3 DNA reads TGTGCCAGCAGCTTCGTCCACACCGGGGAGCTGTTTTTT. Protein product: CASSFVHTGELFF.